This is a list of T cell receptor beta chains from one sample in a study of blood T cell repertoires in COVID-19. Libraries were prepared by immunoSEQ multiplex PCR; TCRdb keeps only in-frame clonotypes and omits some of them. The repertoire holds approximately 250,000 clones, approximately 84% seen once, with under 4.5% in the top ten. Sequencing was done on a sample of peripheral blood. Receptors were obtained from a man aged 50-59 years with acute or convalescent COVID-19. Both conserved end residues are part of each CDR3. Each record gives: D gene, V gene, J gene, clone size, CDR3 protein, CDR3 DNA. A D gene is named only where the DNA matches it firmly. Clone size is shown for a subset of rows, as once, few, many or a class of expanded clone.

d_gene: TRBD2; v_gene: TRBV6-6; j_gene: TRBJ2-7; abundance: -; CDR3aa: CASSHPAGVGYEQYF; CDR3nt: TGTGCCAGCAGCCATCCCGCGGGAGTGGGATACGAGCAGTACTTC
d_gene: -; v_gene: TRBV2; j_gene: TRBJ2-1; abundance: -; CDR3aa: CASTTSPSYNEQFF; CDR3nt: TGTGCCAGCACGACTAGTCCCTCCTACAATGAGCAGTTCTTC
d_gene: TRBD2; v_gene: TRBV28; j_gene: TRBJ2-7; abundance: -; CDR3aa: CASSLSVAGGAHEQYF; CDR3nt: TGTGCCAGCAGTTTATCGGTCGCGGGAGGAGCCCACGAGCAGTACTTC
d_gene: TRBD1; v_gene: TRBV27; j_gene: TRBJ1-2; abundance: -; CDR3aa: CASSLAGGRYGYTF; CDR3nt: TGTGCCAGCAGTTTAGCAGGGGGCAGGTATGGCTACACCTTC
d_gene: -; v_gene: TRBV5-4; j_gene: TRBJ2-7; abundance: -; CDR3aa: CASSLDSPYEQYF; CDR3nt: TGTGCCAGCAGCCTCGACAGTCCCTACGAGCAGTACTTC
d_gene: TRBD1; v_gene: TRBV27; j_gene: TRBJ1-5; abundance: few; CDR3aa: CASSLRTGFGQPQHF; CDR3nt: TGTGCCAGCAGTTTAAGGACAGGGTTCGGACAGCCCCAGCATTTT
d_gene: TRBD2; v_gene: TRBV29-1; j_gene: TRBJ2-3; abundance: -; CDR3aa: CSGAGWTSGSTDTQYF; CDR3nt: TGCAGCGGCGCGGGTTGGACTAGCGGTAGCACAGATACGCAGTATTTT
d_gene: TRBD1; v_gene: TRBV7-2; j_gene: TRBJ1-5; abundance: -; CDR3aa: CASMDRGPSNQPQHF; CDR3nt: TGTGCCAGCATGGACAGGGGCCCCAGCAATCAGCCCCAGCATTTT
d_gene: TRBD2; v_gene: TRBV7-9; j_gene: TRBJ2-7; abundance: -; CDR3aa: CASSLATSGGYEQYF; CDR3nt: TGTGCCAGCAGCTTAGCGACTAGCGGTGGCTACGAGCAGTACTTC
d_gene: -; v_gene: TRBV11-3; j_gene: TRBJ2-2; abundance: -; CDR3aa: CASSFGGSRSAGELFF; CDR3nt: TGTGCCAGCAGCTTTGGCGGTTCACGGAGCGCCGGGGAGCTGTTTTTT
d_gene: -; v_gene: TRBV29-1; j_gene: TRBJ1-1; abundance: -; CDR3aa: CSVEDRSRSLEAFF; CDR3nt: TGCAGCGTTGAAGATCGATCGAGGTCACTTGAAGCTTTCTTT
d_gene: -; v_gene: TRBV19; j_gene: TRBJ2-7; abundance: once; CDR3aa: CASSMTISYEQYF; CDR3nt: TGTGCCAGTAGTATGACTATCTCCTACGAGCAGTACTTC
d_gene: TRBD1; v_gene: TRBV27; j_gene: TRBJ1-4; abundance: few; CDR3aa: CASSAAGQGRILF; CDR3nt: TGTGCCAGCAGTGCCGCGGGACAGGGACGGATTCTTTTT
d_gene: -; v_gene: TRBV2; j_gene: TRBJ2-1; abundance: -; CDR3aa: CASSGGLDEQFF; CDR3nt: TGTGCCAGCTCGGGGGGCCTAGATGAGCAGTTCTTC
d_gene: TRBD1; v_gene: TRBV7-2; j_gene: TRBJ2-7; abundance: -; CDR3aa: CASSADRSSEQYF; CDR3nt: TGTGCCAGCAGCGCGGACAGGTCCTCCGAGCAGTACTTC
d_gene: -; v_gene: TRBV12-5; j_gene: TRBJ1-3; abundance: -; CDR3aa: CASGLSRISGNTIYF; CDR3nt: TGTGCTAGTGGTTTGTCGCGGATCTCTGGAAACACCATATATTTT
d_gene: -; v_gene: TRBV19; j_gene: TRBJ1-3; abundance: -; CDR3aa: CASSAIGRGVDSGNTIYF; CDR3nt: TGTGCCAGTAGTGCCATCGGGCGGGGGGTCGACTCTGGAAACACCATATATTTT
d_gene: TRBD2; v_gene: TRBV24-1; j_gene: TRBJ2-1; abundance: -; CDR3aa: CATSDNPGLAGGPRYNEQFF; CDR3nt: TGTGCCACCAGTGACAATCCGGGACTAGCGGGAGGGCCTAGGTACAATGAGCAGTTCTTC
d_gene: TRBD2; v_gene: TRBV30; j_gene: TRBJ2-7; abundance: -; CDR3aa: CAWSRTSGSTDEQYF; CDR3nt: TGTGCCTGGAGTCGGACTAGCGGGAGTACAGACGAGCAGTACTTC
d_gene: -; v_gene: TRBV19; j_gene: TRBJ2-5; abundance: -; CDR3aa: CASSISGMYQETQYF; CDR3nt: TGTGCCAGTAGTATTAGCGGAATGTACCAAGAGACCCAGTACTTC
d_gene: TRBD1; v_gene: TRBV28; j_gene: TRBJ1-4; abundance: -; CDR3aa: CASSPGQALSGEKLFF; CDR3nt: TGTGCCAGCAGCCCTGGACAGGCCCTCTCTGGTGAAAAACTGTTTTTT
d_gene: -; v_gene: TRBV5-1; j_gene: TRBJ2-2; abundance: -; CDR3aa: CASSSYSGENTGELFF; CDR3nt: TGCGCCAGCAGCTCTTACTCGGGGGAGAACACCGGGGAGCTGTTTTTT
d_gene: -; v_gene: TRBV27; j_gene: TRBJ1-3; abundance: -; CDR3aa: CASSLSHSSGNTIYF; CDR3nt: TGTGCCAGCAGTTTATCGCACAGCTCTGGAAACACCATATATTTT
d_gene: TRBD1; v_gene: TRBV7-2; j_gene: TRBJ1-1; abundance: few; CDR3aa: CASSWNTGDTEAFF; CDR3nt: TGTGCCAGCAGCTGGAATACAGGGGACACTGAAGCTTTCTTT
d_gene: -; v_gene: TRBV10-3; j_gene: TRBJ1-1; abundance: -; CDR3aa: CAIRPHRAPSDTEAFF; CDR3nt: TGTGCCATCAGACCACACAGGGCCCCTAGTGACACTGAAGCTTTCTTT
d_gene: TRBD2; v_gene: TRBV5-1; j_gene: TRBJ2-2; abundance: -; CDR3aa: CASSLDSGSNGELFF; CDR3nt: TGCGCCAGCAGTTTGGATAGCGGGAGCAACGGGGAGCTGTTTTTT
d_gene: TRBD1; v_gene: TRBV28; j_gene: TRBJ2-7; abundance: -; CDR3aa: CASSLRDRVWEQYF; CDR3nt: TGTGCCAGCAGTTTAAGGGACAGGGTTTGGGAGCAGTACTTC
d_gene: -; v_gene: TRBV3-1/TRBV3-2; j_gene: TRBJ2-1; abundance: -; CDR3aa: CASSQAGGTGYNEQFF; CDR3nt: TGTGCCAGCAGCCAAGCGGGCGGGACGGGTTACAATGAGCAGTTCTTC
d_gene: TRBD1; v_gene: TRBV10-3; j_gene: TRBJ2-7; abundance: -; CDR3aa: CAISPGQGAYEQYF; CDR3nt: TGTGCCATCAGTCCGGGACAGGGGGCCTACGAGCAGTACTTC
d_gene: -; v_gene: TRBV3-1/TRBV3-2; j_gene: TRBJ2-2; abundance: once; CDR3aa: CASSQVAANTGELFF; CDR3nt: TGTGCCAGCAGCCAAGTCGCAGCGAACACCGGGGAGCTGTTTTTT
d_gene: -; v_gene: TRBV4-1; j_gene: TRBJ2-2; abundance: -; CDR3aa: CASSSPAQMPGELFF; CDR3nt: TGCGCCAGCAGTTCTCCGGCACAGATGCCCGGGGAGCTGTTTTTT
d_gene: TRBD2; v_gene: TRBV6-2/TRBV6-3; j_gene: TRBJ2-3; abundance: -; CDR3aa: CASSSTSGGQTDTDTQYF; CDR3nt: TGTGCCAGCAGTTCCACTAGCGGGGGCCAAACAGACACAGATACGCAGTATTTT
d_gene: -; v_gene: TRBV12-5; j_gene: TRBJ1-1; abundance: -; CDR3aa: CASGLAHTEAFF; CDR3nt: TGTGCTAGTGGCCTAGCGCACACTGAAGCTTTCTTT
d_gene: TRBD1; v_gene: TRBV28; j_gene: TRBJ1-2; abundance: -; CDR3aa: CASSSTGTGDYGYTF; CDR3nt: TGTGCCAGCAGTTCAACCGGGACAGGGGACTATGGCTACACCTTC
d_gene: -; v_gene: TRBV28; j_gene: TRBJ1-6; abundance: -; CDR3aa: CASSFSNNSPLHF; CDR3nt: TGTGCCAGCAGTTTTTCCAATAATTCACCCCTCCACTTT
d_gene: -; v_gene: TRBV3-1/TRBV3-2; j_gene: TRBJ1-1; abundance: -; CDR3aa: CASSQAIPAFF; CDR3nt: TGTGCCAGCAGCCAAGCAATCCCAGCTTTCTTT
d_gene: -; v_gene: TRBV4-1; j_gene: TRBJ2-7; abundance: few; CDR3aa: CASSQDTRYEQYF; CDR3nt: TGCGCCAGCAGCCAAGATACACGCTACGAGCAGTACTTC
d_gene: -; v_gene: TRBV19; j_gene: TRBJ1-2; abundance: -; CDR3aa: CASRTRQKTNYGYTF; CDR3nt: TGTGCCAGTAGAACGCGGCAGAAGACGAACTATGGCTACACCTTC
d_gene: TRBD1; v_gene: TRBV5-1; j_gene: TRBJ1-1; abundance: -; CDR3aa: CASSPGTAHTEAFF; CDR3nt: TGCGCCAGCAGCCCCGGGACAGCTCACACTGAAGCTTTCTTT
d_gene: -; v_gene: TRBV9; j_gene: TRBJ1-3; abundance: once; CDR3aa: CASSGAPQTGNTIYF; CDR3nt: TGTGCCAGCAGCGGCGCCCCTCAAACTGGAAACACCATATATTTT